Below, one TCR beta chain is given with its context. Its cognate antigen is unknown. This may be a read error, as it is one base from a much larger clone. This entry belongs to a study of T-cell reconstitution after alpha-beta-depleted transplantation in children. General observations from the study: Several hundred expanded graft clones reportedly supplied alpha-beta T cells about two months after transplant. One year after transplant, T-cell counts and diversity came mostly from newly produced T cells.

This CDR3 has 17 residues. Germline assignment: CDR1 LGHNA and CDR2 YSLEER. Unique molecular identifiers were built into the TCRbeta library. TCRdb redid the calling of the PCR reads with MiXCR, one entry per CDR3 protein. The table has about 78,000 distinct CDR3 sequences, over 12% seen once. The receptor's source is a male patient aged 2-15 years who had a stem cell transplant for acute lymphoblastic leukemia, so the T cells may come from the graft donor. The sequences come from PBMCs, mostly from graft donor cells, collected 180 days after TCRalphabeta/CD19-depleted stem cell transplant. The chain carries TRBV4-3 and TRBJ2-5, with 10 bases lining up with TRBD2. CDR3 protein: CVSSQSTQREGRKTQYF. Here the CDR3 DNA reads TGCGTCAGCAGCCAGTCGACCCAGCGGGAGGGCCGAAAGACCCAGTACTTC.